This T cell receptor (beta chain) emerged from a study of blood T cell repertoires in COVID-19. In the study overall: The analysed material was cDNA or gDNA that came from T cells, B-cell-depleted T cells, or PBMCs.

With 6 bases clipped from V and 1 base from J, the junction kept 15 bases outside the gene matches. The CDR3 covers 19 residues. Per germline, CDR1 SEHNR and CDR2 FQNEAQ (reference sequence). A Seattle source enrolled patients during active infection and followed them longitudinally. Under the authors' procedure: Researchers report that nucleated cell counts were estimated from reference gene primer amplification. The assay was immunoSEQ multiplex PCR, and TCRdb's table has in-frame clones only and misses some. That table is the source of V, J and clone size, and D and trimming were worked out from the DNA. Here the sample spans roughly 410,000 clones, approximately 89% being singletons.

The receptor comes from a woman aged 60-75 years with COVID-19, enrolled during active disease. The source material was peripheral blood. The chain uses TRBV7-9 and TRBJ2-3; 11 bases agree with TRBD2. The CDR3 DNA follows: TGTGCCAGCAGTCAACTGACTAGCGGGGAGTGGACTGGCACAGATACGCAGTATTTT. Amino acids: CASSQLTSGEWTGTDTQYF.